This T cell receptor (beta chain) was sequenced during a study of T cells in localized non-small cell lung cancer. The study, taken as a whole, reports: Because sequencing included only one region (of the tumor), heterogeneity remains possible. The highest T cell clonality was in uninvolved adjacent lung, above tumor. Increased T cell density in blood showed an association with longer overall survival. Appearing in adjacent lung were a median about 57 of the top 100 tumor clones.

The CDR3 is 15 amino acids. Trimming left V 4 bases short and J 0 bases short, with 13 bases between. Germline values: CDR1 SGHTS, CDR2 YDEGEE. Sequenced by immunoSEQ multiplex PCR; TCRdb stores in-frame clones only, minus some. Of some 10,000 clones listed, approximately 91% are singletons. This clone was picked up a small number of times. Its antigen remains unidentified. Other nucleotide sequences from this sample produce the same CDR3. This clonotype was obtained from a male donor older than 55 with stage III lung adenocarcinoma. This sequence joins TRBV5-8 and TRBJ1-1, with D perhaps matching TRBD1 (5 bases). This specimen consisted of peripheral blood, obtained before any cancer treatment. The CDR3 coding sequence is TGTGCCAGCAGCCCCCGAGGGGTTATGAACACTGAAGCTTTCTTT. Encoded protein: CASSPRGVMNTEAFF.